What follows are 12 T cell receptor beta chains derived from one specimen sequenced in a study of cytomegalovirus exposure and HLA in healthy donors. Amplification used 60 Vbeta primers and 13 Jbeta primers. Assay used: immunoSEQ multiplex PCR; TCRdb lists only in-frame clones, some missing. The table includes under 130,000 clones, under 85% detected once. Sequencing used PBMCs. The source is a man aged 25 to 40 in good health and CMV-seronegative.

The chain employs TRBV4-3 and TRBJ2-7; D is possibly TRBD2 (8 bases). With 0 bases removed from V and 5 bases from J, the gap between germline ends came to 26 bases. The CDR3 totals 19 residues. Germline V gene lookup returns CDR1 LGHNA and CDR2 YSLEER. DNA of the CDR3: TGCGCCAGCAGCCAAGAGGGGAGGGGGCCCCCCGGACTAGCAAACGAGCAGTACTTC. It translates to CASSQEGRGPPGLANEQYF.

The V gene is TRBV7-2, the J gene TRBJ2-7; 14 nucleotides line up with TRBD2. CDR1 and CDR2 (germline): SGHTA, FQGNSA. V gave up 5 bases and J gave up 6 bases; unmatched junction bases: 9. The CDR3 has 16 residues. The CDR3 nucleotides are TGTGCCAGCAGCCGACTAGCGGGGGGGCCGTCGAGCGAGCAGTACTTC. It specifies CASSRLAGGPSSEQYF.

This chain connects TRBV4-2 to TRBJ1-4, with a possible D match to TRBD1 (6 bases). V was shortened by 0 bases and J by 1 base, with 18 bases between the two germline ends. CDR1 and CDR2 (germline): LGHNA, YNFKEQ. The CDR3 runs 19 residues. DNA for the CDR3: TGTGCCAGCAGCCAAGATAAGGGTCAGGGGATGAGAACTAATGAAAAACTGTTTTTT. As protein: CASSQDKGQGMRTNEKLFF.

The chain has TRBV5-5 and TRBJ1-1, with a weak D call TRBD1 (5 bases). V lost 0 bases, J lost 4 bases, and 10 bases lay in between. Germline-derived CDR1 and CDR2 are SGHKS and YYEKEE (reference sequence). The CDR3 extends over 14 amino acids. The CDR3: CASSLVQGFTEAFF. CDR3 sequence (DNA): TGTGCCAGCAGCTTGGTTCAGGGATTCACTGAAGCTTTCTTT.

The genes are TRBV7-7 and TRBJ2-2; the D is unclear. The germline V gene encodes CDR1 SSHAT and CDR2 FNYEAQ (reference sequence). With 3 bases removed from V and 3 bases from J, the gap between germline ends came to 8 bases. This CDR3 spans 14 amino acids. Here the CDR3 DNA reads TGTGCCAGCAGCTTGGTTCAGGACACCGGGGAGCTGTTTTTT. It codes for CASSLVQDTGELFF.

V gene TRBV6-1 combines with J gene TRBJ2-2; possible D gene TRBD2, 5 bases. This CDR3 region has 13 residues. CDR1 and CDR2 from the germline V gene are MNHNS and SASEGT. V lost 5 bases to trimming and J lost 5 bases, with 9 bases between them. The CDR3 DNA follows: TGTGCCAGCAGTCCCGGGGTAACCGGGGAGCTGTTTTTT. It codes for CASSPGVTGELFF.

The chain recombines TRBV19 with TRBJ1-4; 7 positions agree with TRBD1. There are 16 residues in the CDR3. The J segment lost 0 bases and the V segment lost 5 bases, leaving 6 bases of the junction unmatched. Germline assignment: CDR1 LNHDA and CDR2 SQIVND (reference sequence). The DNA for the CDR3 is TGTGCCAGTAGTGCACAGGGGACTGCAACTAATGAAAAACTGTTTTTT. Its protein is CASSAQGTATNEKLFF.

A single count supports this clone. The gene calls are TRBV4-1 and TRBJ2-7, with 8 bases lining up with TRBD2. The CDR3 loop spans 15 amino acids. Germline-derived CDR1 and CDR2 are MGHRA and YSYEKL. Trimming cost V 1 base and J 2 bases; bases outside gene matches: 4. CDR3 sequence reads: CASSQVTGGTYEQYF. CDR3 DNA: TGCGCCAGCAGCCAAGTCACGGGAGGGACCTACGAGCAGTACTTC.

This clone showed up just once. J is TRBJ1-4 and V is TRBV27; 8 positions agree with TRBD1. Germline V CDR1 and CDR2: MNHEY, SMNVEV (reference sequence). V gave up 3 bases and J gave up 8 bases; unmatched junction bases: 5. The CDR3 has 14 amino acids. CDR3 DNA sequence: TGTGCCAGCAGTTTGGGACAGGTGGTGGAAAAACTGTTTTTT. Its translation is CASSLGQVVEKLFF.

The V call is TRBV14, the J call TRBJ2-7; D is uncertain. Germline V gives CDR1 SGHDN, CDR2 FVKESK. Between the trimmed V and J ends, which lost 1 base and 4 bases, there was a span of 5 bases. This CDR3 is 12 amino acids long. The CDR3 DNA follows: TGTGCCAGCAGCCAAGCTTTGTACGAGCAGTACTTC. Protein: CASSQALYEQYF.

This chain uses TRBV6-1 with TRBJ2-7, with D possibly being TRBD1 (5 bases). This CDR3 spans 11 amino acids. Trimming left V 10 bases short and J 3 bases short, with 10 bases between. Per the germline V gene, CDR1 is MNHNS and CDR2 is SASEGT. Here the CDR3 DNA reads TGTGCCACAGACAGTTACTACGAGCAGTACTTC. Its translation: CATDSYYEQYF.

The V call is TRBV9, the J call TRBJ1-2; D may be TRBD1 (5 bases). V was pared by 4 bases and J by 2 bases, with 15 bases between. Germline V CDR1 and CDR2: SGDLS, YYNGEE. This CDR3 region has 15 residues. CDR3 in DNA: TGTGCCAGCAGCCCCAGGCAGGGCCAAAACTATGGCTACACCTTC. It translates to CASSPRQGQNYGYTF.